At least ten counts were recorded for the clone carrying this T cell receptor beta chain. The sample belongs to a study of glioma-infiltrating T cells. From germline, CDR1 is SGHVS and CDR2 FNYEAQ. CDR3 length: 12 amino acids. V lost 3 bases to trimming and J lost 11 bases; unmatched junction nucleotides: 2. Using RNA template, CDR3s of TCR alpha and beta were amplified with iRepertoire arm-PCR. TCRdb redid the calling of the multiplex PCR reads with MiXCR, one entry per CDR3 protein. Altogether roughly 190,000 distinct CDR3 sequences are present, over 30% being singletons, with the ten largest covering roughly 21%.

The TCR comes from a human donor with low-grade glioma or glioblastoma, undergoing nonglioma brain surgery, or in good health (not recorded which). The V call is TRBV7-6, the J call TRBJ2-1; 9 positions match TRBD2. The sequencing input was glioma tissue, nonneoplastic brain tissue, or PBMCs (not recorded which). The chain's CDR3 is CASSFLAGQQFF. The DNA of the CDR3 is TGTGCCAGCAGCTTCCTAGCGGGACAGCAGTTCTTC.